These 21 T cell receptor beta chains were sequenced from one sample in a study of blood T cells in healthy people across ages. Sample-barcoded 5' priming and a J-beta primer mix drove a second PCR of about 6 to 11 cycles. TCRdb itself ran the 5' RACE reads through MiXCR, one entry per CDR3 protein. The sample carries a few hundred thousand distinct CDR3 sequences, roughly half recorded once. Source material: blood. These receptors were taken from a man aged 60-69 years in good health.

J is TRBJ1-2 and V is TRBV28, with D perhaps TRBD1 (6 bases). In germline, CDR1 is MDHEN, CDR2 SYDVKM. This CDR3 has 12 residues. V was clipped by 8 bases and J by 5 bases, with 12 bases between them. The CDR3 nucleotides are TGTGCCAGCTCTAGGACAGCTTATGGCTACACCTTC. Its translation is CASSRTAYGYTF.

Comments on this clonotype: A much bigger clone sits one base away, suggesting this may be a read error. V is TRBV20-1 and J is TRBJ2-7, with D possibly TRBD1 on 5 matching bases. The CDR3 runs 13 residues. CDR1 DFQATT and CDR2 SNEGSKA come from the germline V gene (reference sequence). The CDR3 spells CTASRQGLYEQYF. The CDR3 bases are TGCACTGCTAGTAGGCAGGGTCTATACGAGCAGTACTTC.

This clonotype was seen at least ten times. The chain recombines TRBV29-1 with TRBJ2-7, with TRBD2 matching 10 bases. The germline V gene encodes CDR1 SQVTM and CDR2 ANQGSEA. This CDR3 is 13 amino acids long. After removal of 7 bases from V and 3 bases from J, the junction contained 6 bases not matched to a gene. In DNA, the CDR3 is TGCAGCGCCAGGACTAGCGGCCTCTACGAGCAGTACTTC. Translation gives CSARTSGLYEQYF.

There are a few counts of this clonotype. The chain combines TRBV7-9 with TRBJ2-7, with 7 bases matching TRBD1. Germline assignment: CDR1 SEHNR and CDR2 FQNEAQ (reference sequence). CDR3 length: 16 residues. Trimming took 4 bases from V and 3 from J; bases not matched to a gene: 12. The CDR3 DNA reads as TGTGCCAGCAGCTCTAATCCCTTTAGGGACAGCTACGAGCAGTACTTC. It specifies CASSSNPFRDSYEQYF.

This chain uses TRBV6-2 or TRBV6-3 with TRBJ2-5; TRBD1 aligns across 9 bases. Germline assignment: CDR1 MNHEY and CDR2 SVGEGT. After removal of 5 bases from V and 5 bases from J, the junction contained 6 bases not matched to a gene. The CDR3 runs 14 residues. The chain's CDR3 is CASSKTGGFETQYF. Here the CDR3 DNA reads TGTGCCAGCAGTAAGACAGGGGGATTCGAGACCCAGTACTTC.

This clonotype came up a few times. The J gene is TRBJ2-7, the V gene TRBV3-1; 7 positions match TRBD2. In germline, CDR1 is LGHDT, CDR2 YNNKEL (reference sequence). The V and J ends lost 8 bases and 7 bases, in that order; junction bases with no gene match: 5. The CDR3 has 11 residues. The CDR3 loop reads CASGWGGEQYF. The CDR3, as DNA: TGTGCCAGCGGTTGGGGAGGGGAGCAGTACTTC.

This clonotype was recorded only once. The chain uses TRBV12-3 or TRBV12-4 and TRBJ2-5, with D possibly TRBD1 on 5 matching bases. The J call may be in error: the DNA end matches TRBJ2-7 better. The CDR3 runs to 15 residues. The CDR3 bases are TGTGCCAGCAGAATGGACGGTCAGGGTTTTTACGAGCAGTACTTC. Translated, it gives CASRMDGQGFYEQYF.

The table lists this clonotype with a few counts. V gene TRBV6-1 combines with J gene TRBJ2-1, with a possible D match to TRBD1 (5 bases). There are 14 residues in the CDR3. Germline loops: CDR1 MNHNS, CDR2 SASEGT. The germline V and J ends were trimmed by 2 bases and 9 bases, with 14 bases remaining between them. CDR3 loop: CASSEPRVASEQFF. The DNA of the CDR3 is TGTGCCAGCAGTGAACCCAGGGTGGCTAGTGAGCAGTTCTTC.

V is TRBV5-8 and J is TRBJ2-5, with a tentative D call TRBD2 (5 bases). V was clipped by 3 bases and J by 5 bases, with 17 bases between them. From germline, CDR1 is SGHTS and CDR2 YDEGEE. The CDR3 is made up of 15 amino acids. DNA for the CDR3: TGTGCCAGCAGCTCGGATACCCGGGGATGGGAGACCCAGTACTTC. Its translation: CASSSDTRGWETQYF.

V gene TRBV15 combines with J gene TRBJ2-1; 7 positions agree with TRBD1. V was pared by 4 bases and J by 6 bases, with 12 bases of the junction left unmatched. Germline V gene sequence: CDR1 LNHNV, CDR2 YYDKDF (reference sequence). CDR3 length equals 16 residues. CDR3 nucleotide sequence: TGTGCCACCAGCACCCGCGGACAGGCAACGGGCAATGAGCAGTTCTTC. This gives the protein CATSTRGQATGNEQFF. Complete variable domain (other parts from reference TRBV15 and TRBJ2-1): DAMVIQNPRYQVTQFGKPVTLSCSQTLNHNVMYWYQQKSSQAPKLLFHYYDKDFNNEADTPDNFQSRRPNTSFCFLDIRSPGLGDTAMYLCATSTRGQATGNEQFFGPGTRLTVL.

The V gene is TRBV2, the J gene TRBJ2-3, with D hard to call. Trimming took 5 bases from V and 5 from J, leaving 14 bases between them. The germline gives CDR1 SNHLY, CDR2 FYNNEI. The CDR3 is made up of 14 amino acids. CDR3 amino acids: CASSSRAEGDTQYF. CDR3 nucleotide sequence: TGTGCCAGCAGTTCCCGGGCCGAAGGAGATACGCAGTATTTT.

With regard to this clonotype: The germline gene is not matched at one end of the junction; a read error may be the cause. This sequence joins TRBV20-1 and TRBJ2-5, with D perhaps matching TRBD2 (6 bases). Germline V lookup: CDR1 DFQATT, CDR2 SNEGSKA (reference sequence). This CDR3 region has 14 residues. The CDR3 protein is CGAPGTVHQETQYF. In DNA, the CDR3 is TGCGGTGCCCCCGGGACTGTCCATCAAGAGACCCAGTACTTC.

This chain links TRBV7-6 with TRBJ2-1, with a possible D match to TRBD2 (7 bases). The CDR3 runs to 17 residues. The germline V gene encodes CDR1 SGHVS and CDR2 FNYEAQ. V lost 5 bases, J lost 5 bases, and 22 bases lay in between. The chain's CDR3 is CASSIQRAGHPNNEQFF. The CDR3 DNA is TGTGCCAGCAGCATTCAGAGAGCGGGACACCCTAACAATGAGCAGTTCTTC.

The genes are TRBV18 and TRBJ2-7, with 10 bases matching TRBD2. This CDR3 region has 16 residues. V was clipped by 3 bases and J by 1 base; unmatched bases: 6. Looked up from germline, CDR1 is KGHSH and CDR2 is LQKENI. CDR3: CASSPLASGGSYEQYF. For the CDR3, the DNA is TGTGCCAGCTCACCCCTAGCTAGCGGGGGTTCCTACGAGCAGTACTTC. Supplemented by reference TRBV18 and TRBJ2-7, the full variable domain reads NAGVMQNPRHLVRRRGQEARLRCSPMKGHSHVYWYRQLPEEGLKFMVYLQKENIIDESGMPKERFSAEFPKEGPSILRIQQVVRGDSAAYFCASSPLASGGSYEQYFGPGTRLTVT.

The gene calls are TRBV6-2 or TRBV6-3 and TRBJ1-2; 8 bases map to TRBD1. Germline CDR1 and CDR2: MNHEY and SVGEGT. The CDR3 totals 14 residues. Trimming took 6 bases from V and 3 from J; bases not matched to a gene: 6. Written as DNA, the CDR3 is TGTGCCAGCAGCCTCAGGGGGCGTTACTATGGCTACACCTTC. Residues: CASSLRGRYYGYTF.

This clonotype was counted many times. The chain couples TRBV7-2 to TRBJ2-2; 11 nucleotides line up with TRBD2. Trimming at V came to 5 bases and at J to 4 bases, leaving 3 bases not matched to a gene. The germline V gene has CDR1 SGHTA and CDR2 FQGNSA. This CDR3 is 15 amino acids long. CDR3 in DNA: TGTGCCAGCAGCCAGCTAGCGGGAGGCACCGGGGAGCTGTTTTTT. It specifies CASSQLAGGTGELFF.

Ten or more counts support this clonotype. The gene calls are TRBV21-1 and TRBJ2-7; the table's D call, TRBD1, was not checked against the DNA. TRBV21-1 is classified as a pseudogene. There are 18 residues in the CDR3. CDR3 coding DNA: TGTGCCAGCAGCAAAAGGTGGACAGGCGGGACCCCGGTCCGCGAGCAGTACTTC. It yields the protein CASSKRWTGGTPVREQYF.

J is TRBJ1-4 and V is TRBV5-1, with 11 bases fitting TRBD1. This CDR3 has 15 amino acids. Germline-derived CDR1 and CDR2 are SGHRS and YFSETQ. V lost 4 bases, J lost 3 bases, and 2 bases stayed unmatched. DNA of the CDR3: TGCGCCAGCAGCGGACAGGGGGCAGCTAATGAAAAACTGTTTTTT. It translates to CASSGQGAANEKLFF.

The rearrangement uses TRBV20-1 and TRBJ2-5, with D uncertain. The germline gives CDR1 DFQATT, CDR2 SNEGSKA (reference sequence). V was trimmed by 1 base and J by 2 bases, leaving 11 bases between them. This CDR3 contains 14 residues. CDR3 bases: TGCAGTGCTAGAGCCCCGACTGCTCAAGAGACCCAGTACTTC. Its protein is CSARAPTAQETQYF.

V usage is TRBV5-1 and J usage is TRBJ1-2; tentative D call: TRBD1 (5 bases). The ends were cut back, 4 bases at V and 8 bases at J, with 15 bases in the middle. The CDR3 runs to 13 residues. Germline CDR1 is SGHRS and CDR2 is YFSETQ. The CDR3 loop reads CASSDAGPGGYTF. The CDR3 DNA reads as TGCGCCAGCAGCGACGCAGGGCCAGGCGGCTACACCTTC.

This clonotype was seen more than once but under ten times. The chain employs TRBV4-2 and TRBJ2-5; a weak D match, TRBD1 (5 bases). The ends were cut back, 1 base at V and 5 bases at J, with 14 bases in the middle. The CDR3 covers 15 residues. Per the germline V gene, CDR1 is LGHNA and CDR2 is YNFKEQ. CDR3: CASSQVLDMPETQYF. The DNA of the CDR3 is TGTGCCAGCAGCCAAGTTCTGGACATGCCGGAGACCCAGTACTTC.